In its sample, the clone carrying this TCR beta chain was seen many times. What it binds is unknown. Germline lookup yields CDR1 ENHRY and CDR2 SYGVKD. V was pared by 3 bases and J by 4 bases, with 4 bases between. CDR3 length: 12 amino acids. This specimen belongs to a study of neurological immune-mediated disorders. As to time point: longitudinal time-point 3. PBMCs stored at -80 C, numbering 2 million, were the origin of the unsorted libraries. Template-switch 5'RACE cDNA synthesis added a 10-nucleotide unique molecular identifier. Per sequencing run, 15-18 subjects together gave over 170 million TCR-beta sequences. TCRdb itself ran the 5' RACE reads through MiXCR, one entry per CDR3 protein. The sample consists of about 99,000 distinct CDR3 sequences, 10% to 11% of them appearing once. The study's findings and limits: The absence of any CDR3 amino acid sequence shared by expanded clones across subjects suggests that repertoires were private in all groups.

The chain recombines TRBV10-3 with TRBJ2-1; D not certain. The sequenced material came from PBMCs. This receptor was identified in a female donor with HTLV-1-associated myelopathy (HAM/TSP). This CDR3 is CAISEGYNEQFF. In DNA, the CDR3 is TGTGCCATCAGTGAAGGTTACAATGAGCAGTTCTTC.